This T cell receptor beta chain came from a study of T cell responses to AZD1222 COVID-19 vaccine. In germline, CDR1 is LNHNV, CDR2 YYDKDF (reference sequence). V dropped 5 bases and J dropped 5 bases, with 7 bases sitting between them. The CDR3 extends over 11 amino acids. The table came from immunoSEQ multiplex PCR; TCRdb's copy has only in-frame clones and leaves some out. The sample yields about 130,000 clones, more than 70% seen once. Sequenced material: peripheral blood, taken on day 0 of AZD1222 vaccination. This receptor was obtained from an adult in good health. The V gene is TRBV15, the J gene TRBJ2-7; no clear D. This CDR3 reads CATSRMHEQYF. CDR3 coding DNA: TGTGCCACCAGCCGCATGCACGAGCAGTACTTC.